One and the same sample provided the 19 T cell receptor beta chains below, sequenced in a study of T cells in Graves' hyperthyroidism and ophthalmopathy. There were TCR beta CDR3 regions amplified from RNA transcripts. First-round RT-PCR with HTBI primers amplified the TCR CDR3 region. Each CDR3 protein is one row after TCRdb ran MiXCR on the multiplex PCR reads. The table shows roughly 96,000 distinct CDR3 sequences, with under 65% occurring only once. Sample: blood. These receptors all stem from a woman aged 40 to 55 with Graves' hyperthyroidism.

This clonotype occurred many times. V gene TRBV19 combines with J gene TRBJ1-2; possibly TRBD1 for D (5 bases). The CDR3 totals 13 residues. Germline CDR1 LNHDA, CDR2 SQIVND (reference sequence). V shed 5 bases and J shed 2 bases, with 9 bases lying between them. The CDR3: CASSRDGNYGYTF. The CDR3 nucleotides are TGTGCCAGTAGTCGGGACGGGAACTATGGCTACACCTTC.

V is TRBV29-1 and J is TRBJ1-1; no clear D gene. CDR3 length: 10 amino acids. V lost 8 bases and J lost 5, with 9 bases in between. Per the germline V gene, CDR1 is SQVTM and CDR2 is ANQGSEA. The CDR3 loop is CSLLGTEAFF. The CDR3 region has the DNA TGCAGCTTACTTGGGACTGAAGCTTTCTTT. Variable domain in full (rest from reference TRBV29-1 and TRBJ1-1): SAVISQKPSRDICQRGTSLTIQCQVDSQVTMMFWYRQQPGQSLTLIATANQGSEATYESGFVIDKFPISRPNLTFSTLTVSNMSPEDSSIYLCSLLGTEAFFGQGTRLTVV.

In nucleotides, the CDR3 is TGCAGCTCCGTATGGGCGCACGGGAACACTGAAGCTTTCTTT. Amino acid sequence: CSSVWAHGNTEAFF. The gene calls are TRBV29-1 and TRBJ1-1; D remains ambiguous. Germline lookup yields CDR1 SQVTM and CDR2 ANQGSEA. The CDR3 contains 14 residues. Trimming left V 8 bases short and J 1 base short, with 17 bases between.

The chain has TRBV7-8 and TRBJ2-7, with TRBD2 matching over 13 bases. The CDR3 sequence is 17 residues long. From germline, CDR1 is SGHVS and CDR2 FQNEAQ. The trim removed 4 bases at V and 0 bases at J, leaving 6 bases unmatched. The DNA for the CDR3 is TGTGCCAGCAGCTACGGACTAGCGGGAGCCCACTCCTACGAGCAGTACTTC. Protein: CASSYGLAGAHSYEQYF.

Ten or more counts support this clonotype. Written as DNA, the CDR3 is TGTGCCAGCAGCTTAGTACCCGTCTATGGCTACACCTTC. Its protein is CASSLVPVYGYTF. The rearrangement links TRBV7-9 to TRBJ1-2; no clear D gene. CDR3 length equals 13 residues. CDR1 is SEHNR and CDR2 is FQNEAQ in the germline V gene (reference sequence). V shed 1 base and J shed 4 bases, with 7 bases lying between them. The entire variable domain, with the rest obtained from reference TRBV7-9 and TRBJ1-2, is as follows: DTGVSQNPRHKITKRGQNVTFRCDPISEHNRLYWYRQTLGQGPEFLTYFQNEAQLEKSRLLSDRFSAERPKGSFSTLEIQRTEQGDSAMYLCASSLVPVYGYTFGSGTRLTVV.

At least ten counts were recorded for this clonotype. The V and J genes are TRBV7-9 and TRBJ1-6; 10 positions agree with TRBD1. V lost 3 bases, J lost 6 bases, and 5 bases stayed unmatched. The CDR3 totals 16 residues. The germline gives CDR1 SEHNR, CDR2 FQNEAQ (reference sequence). CDR3 amino acids: CASSLTGGAPNSPLHF. DNA for the CDR3: TGTGCCAGCAGCTTGACAGGGGGCGCCCCTAATTCACCCCTCCACTTT.

With regard to this clonotype: With a much larger clone just one base away, this may be a read error. V is TRBV25-1 and J is TRBJ1-2; 8 bases line up with TRBD1. Germline lookup yields CDR1 MGHDK and CDR2 SYGVNS. CDR3 size: 12 residues. CDR3 protein: CASGRGHCGYTF. The CDR3 DNA sequence: TGTGCTAGCGGCAGGGGGCATTGTGGCTACACCTTC.

The chain is built from TRBV20-1 and TRBJ1-5, with D possibly TRBD1 on 5 matching bases. V lost 2 bases and J lost 11, with 16 bases in between. Germline CDR1 DFQATT, CDR2 SNEGSKA (reference sequence). The CDR3 covers 13 residues. DNA of the CDR3: TGCAGTGCTAGACCGGGGGTTGGAGAGACCCAGCATTTT. Translating gives CSARPGVGETQHF.

The V gene is TRBV5-1, the J gene TRBJ2-2; the D call may be TRBD1 or TRBD2 (5 bases each). Germline values: CDR1 SGHRS, CDR2 YFSETQ. Between the trimmed V and J ends, which lost 1 base and 4 bases, there was a span of 11 bases. The CDR3 totals 15 residues. Here the CDR3 reads CASSLNFGATGELFF. CDR3 DNA sequence: TGCGCCAGCAGCTTGAATTTCGGGGCCACCGGGGAGCTGTTTTTT.

This clonotype was counted between two and nine times. The chain has TRBV7-7 and TRBJ2-3; 8 positions agree with TRBD2. The CDR3 is made up of 14 amino acids. V lost 8 bases and J lost 4; bases outside the gene matches: 8. CDR1 is SSHAT and CDR2 is FNYEAQ in the germline V gene (reference sequence). The CDR3 DNA follows: TGTGCCAGCGGCCTGGGACTAGAGTCAGATACGCAGTATTTT. Protein sequence: CASGLGLESDTQYF.

This clonotype was seen a few times. The rearrangement joins TRBV10-3 to TRBJ1-6; D possibly corresponds to TRBD1 (6 bases). Trimming took off 10 bases at V and 7 bases at J, with 14 bases between the two ends. CDR1 and CDR2 from the germline V gene are ENHRY and SYGVKD. The CDR3 spans 13 residues. The CDR3 here is CASEGGGNSPLHF. The CDR3 DNA is TGTGCCAGTGAGGGGGGGGGAAATTCACCCCTCCACTTT.

V and J are TRBV29-1 and TRBJ2-6; D is uncertain. The CDR3 loop spans 10 amino acids. The ends were cut back, 2 bases at V and 16 bases at J, with 9 bases in the middle. Per the germline V gene, CDR1 is SQVTM and CDR2 is ANQGSEA. The CDR3 nucleotides are TGCAGCGTTGAAAAGGTCGTTCTGACTTTC. This codes for CSVEKVVLTF.

This clonotype was observed a handful of times. The chain couples TRBV7-3 to TRBJ2-3; 12 bases fit TRBD2. Germline CDR1 SGHTA, CDR2 FQGTGA. V shed 5 bases, J shed 3 bases, and the junction held 6 bases outside the gene matches. The CDR3 has 16 amino acids. The CDR3 here is CASSPRTSGITDTQYF. The DNA for the CDR3 is TGTGCCAGCAGCCCGCGGACTAGCGGGATTACAGATACGCAGTATTTT.

This clonotype showed up many times. This chain uses TRBV5-1 with TRBJ1-2; no clear D gene. The V and J ends lost 0 bases and 4 bases respectively, with 10 bases between them. CDR1 SGHRS and CDR2 YFSETQ come from the germline V gene. This CDR3 comprises 14 residues. The CDR3 coding sequence is TGCGCCAGCAGCTTGGGGGGTCTAGGCTATGGCTACACCTTC. Translated: CASSLGGLGYGYTF.

The chain employs TRBV7-2 and TRBJ1-3; possible D gene TRBD1, 5 bases. V was shortened by 3 bases and J by 1 base, with 13 bases between the two germline ends. The CDR3 length is 16 residues. The V gene's germline CDR1 is SGHTA and CDR2 FQGNSA. CDR3 coding DNA: TGTGCCAGCAGCTTGGGGGTTGGCCAATCTGGAAACACCATATATTTT. This translates into CASSLGVGQSGNTIYF.

This clonotype was picked up many times. This sequence joins TRBV5-8 and TRBJ2-2, with 10 positions matching TRBD1. V lost 0 bases and J lost 1; bases outside the gene matches: 6. The CDR3 totals 18 residues. In germline, CDR1 is SGHTS, CDR2 YDEGEE. The DNA of the CDR3 is TGTGCCAGCAGCTTGGGATGGGACAGGGGCTTGAACACCGGGGAGCTGTTTTTT. This codes for CASSLGWDRGLNTGELFF.

This clonotype was recorded at least ten times. This CDR3 is CASSIGLAVYEQYF. CDR3 coding DNA: TGTGCCAGCAGCATCGGACTAGCAGTCTACGAGCAGTACTTC. The V call is TRBV9, the J call TRBJ2-7; TRBD2 aligns across 8 bases. This CDR3 spans 14 amino acids. Per germline, CDR1 SGDLS and CDR2 YYNGEE. The ends lost 4 bases at V and 3 bases at J; junction bases unmatched: 6.

This clonotype was seen repeatedly, ten times or more. This rearrangement joins TRBV28 to TRBJ2-6; unclear D gene. The CDR3 spans 15 residues. Germline CDR1 reads MDHEN; CDR2 reads SYDVKM. The V and J ends lost 3 bases and 1 base respectively, with 7 bases between them. The CDR3 DNA follows: TGTGCCAGCAGTTTTGACCGTTCTGGGGCCAACGTCCTGACTTTC. Translation: CASSFDRSGANVLTF.

Remarks on this clonotype: At one end, the junction sequence differs from germline, possibly due to a read error. The chain employs TRBV25-1 and TRBJ1-1; TRBD1 is a possible D gene (6 bases). Germline CDR1 is MGHDK and CDR2 is SYGVNS. This CDR3 spans 15 amino acids. The CDR3 DNA follows: TGTGCCTGCAGTGCCTTAGACAGGACAAACACTGAAGCTTTCTTT. This gives the protein CACSALDRTNTEAFF.